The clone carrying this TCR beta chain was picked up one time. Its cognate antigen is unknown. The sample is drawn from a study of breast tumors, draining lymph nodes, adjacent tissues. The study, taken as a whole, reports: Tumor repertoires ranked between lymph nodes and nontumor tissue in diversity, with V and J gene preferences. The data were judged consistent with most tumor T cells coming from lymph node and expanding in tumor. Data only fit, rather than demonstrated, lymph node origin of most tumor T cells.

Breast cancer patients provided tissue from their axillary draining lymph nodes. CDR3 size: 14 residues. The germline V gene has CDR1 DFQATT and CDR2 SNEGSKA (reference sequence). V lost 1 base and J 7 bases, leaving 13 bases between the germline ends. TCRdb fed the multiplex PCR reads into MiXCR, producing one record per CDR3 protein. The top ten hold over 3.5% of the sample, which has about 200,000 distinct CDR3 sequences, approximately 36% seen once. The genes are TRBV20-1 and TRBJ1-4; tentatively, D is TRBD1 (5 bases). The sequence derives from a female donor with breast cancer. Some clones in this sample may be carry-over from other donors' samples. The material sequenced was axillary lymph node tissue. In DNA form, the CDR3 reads TGCAGTGCTAGAGCCCAACTCGGGACTGAAAAACTGTTTTTT. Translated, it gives CSARAQLGTEKLFF.